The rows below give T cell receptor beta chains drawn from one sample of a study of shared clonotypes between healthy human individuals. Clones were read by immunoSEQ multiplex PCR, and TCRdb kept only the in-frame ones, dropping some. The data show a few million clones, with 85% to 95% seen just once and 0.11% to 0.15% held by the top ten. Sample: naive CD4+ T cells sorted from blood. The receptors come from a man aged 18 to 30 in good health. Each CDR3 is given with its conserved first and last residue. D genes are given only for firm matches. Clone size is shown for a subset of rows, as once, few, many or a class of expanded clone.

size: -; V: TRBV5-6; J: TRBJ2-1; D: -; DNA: TGTGCCAGCAGCTTGGCAGGTGTCGATGAGCAGTTCTTC; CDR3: CASSLAGVDEQFF
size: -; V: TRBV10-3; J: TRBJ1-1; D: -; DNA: TGTGCCGTCGCTCAGGTGAACACTGAAGCTTTCTTT; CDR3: CAVAQVNTEAFF
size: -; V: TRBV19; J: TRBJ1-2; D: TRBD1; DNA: TGTGCCACCCAGGGACAGGGCGGTTTGTATGGCTACACCTTC; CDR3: CATQGQGGLYGYTF
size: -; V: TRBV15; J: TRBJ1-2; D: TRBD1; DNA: TGTGCCACCAGCAGACCGGGACAGTCTGCTAACTATGGCTACACCTTC; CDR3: CATSRPGQSANYGYTF
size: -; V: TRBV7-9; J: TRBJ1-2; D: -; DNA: TGTGCCAGCAGCTCGGACAGCCGCGACACCTTC; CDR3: CASSSDSRDTF
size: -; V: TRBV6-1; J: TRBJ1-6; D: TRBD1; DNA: TGTGCCAGCAGTGAAGCCGGACAGGGTCCACCCCTCCACTTT; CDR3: CASSEAGQGPPLHF
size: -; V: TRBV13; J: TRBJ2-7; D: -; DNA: TGTGCCAGCAATCGAAAGGGGAGTAGCTCCTACGAGCAGTACTTC; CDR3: CASNRKGSSSYEQYF
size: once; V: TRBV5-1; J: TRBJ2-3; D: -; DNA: TGCGCCAGCAGCCCGGTAGGGGGGCTTGCAGATACGCAGTATTTT; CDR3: CASSPVGGLADTQYF
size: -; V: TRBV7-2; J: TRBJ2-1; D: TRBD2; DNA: TGTGCCAGCAGCTCCGGGGAGGGTTACAATGAGCAGTTCTTC; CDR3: CASSSGEGYNEQFF
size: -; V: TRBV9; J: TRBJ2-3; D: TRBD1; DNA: TGTGCCAGCAGCACCCAACCTTCCAGGGGGCGCGAGGCCTCGGACACAGATACGCAGTATTTT; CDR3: CASSTQPSRGREASDTDTQYF
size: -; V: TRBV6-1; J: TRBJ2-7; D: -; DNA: TGTGCCAGCAGTGTCCAGGAGGGCTACGAGCAGTACTTC; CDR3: CASSVQEGYEQYF
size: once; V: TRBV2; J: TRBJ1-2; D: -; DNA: TGTGCCAGCTACTGGGCCCGTGATCGGTCTGGCTACACCTTC; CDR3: CASYWARDRSGYTF
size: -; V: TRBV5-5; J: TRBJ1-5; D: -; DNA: TGTGCCAGCAGCTTGGATTGGCGTCCTGATAGCAATCAGCCCCAGCATTTT; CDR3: CASSLDWRPDSNQPQHF
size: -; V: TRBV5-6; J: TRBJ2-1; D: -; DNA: TGTGCCAGCAGATATTCCAATGAGCAGTTCTTC; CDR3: CASRYSNEQFF
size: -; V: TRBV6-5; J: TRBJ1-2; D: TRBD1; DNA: TGTGCCAGCAGTACGGGACAGGTAGCTAACTATGGCTACACCTTC; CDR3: CASSTGQVANYGYTF
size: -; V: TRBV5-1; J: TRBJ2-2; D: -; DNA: TGCGCCAGCAGCTTGGAGGGTCCCGGGGAGCTGTTTTTT; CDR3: CASSLEGPGELFF
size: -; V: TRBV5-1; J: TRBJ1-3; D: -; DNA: TGCGCCAGCAGCTTAGCAGAGGTGGGAAACACCATATATTTT; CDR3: CASSLAEVGNTIYF
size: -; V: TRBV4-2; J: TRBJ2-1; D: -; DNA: TGTGCCAGCAGCCAAGGTGGCACCCACTCCTACAATGAGCAGTTCTTC; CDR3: CASSQGGTHSYNEQFF
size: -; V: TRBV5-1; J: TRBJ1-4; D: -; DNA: TGCGCCAGCAGCCCAGGGACTTCAATAGCAACTAATGAAAAACTGTTTTTT; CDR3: CASSPGTSIATNEKLFF
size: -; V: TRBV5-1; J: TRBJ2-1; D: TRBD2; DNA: TGCGCCAGCAGCCTGCTAGCGGGGTACTCCTACAATGAGCAGTTCTTC; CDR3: CASSLLAGYSYNEQFF
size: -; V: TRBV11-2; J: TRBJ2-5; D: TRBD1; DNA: TGTGCCAGCAGCTCGAGGACAGGGATGGAGACCCAGTACTTC; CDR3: CASSSRTGMETQYF
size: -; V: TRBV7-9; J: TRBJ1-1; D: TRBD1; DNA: TGTGCCAGCAGCGCACAGGGGGGAAGCACTGAAGCTTTCTTT; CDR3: CASSAQGGSTEAFF
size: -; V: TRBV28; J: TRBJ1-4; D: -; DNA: TGTGCCAGCAGTTTAGCACAGGGAGGTTGGGAAAAACTGTTTTTT; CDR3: CASSLAQGGWEKLFF
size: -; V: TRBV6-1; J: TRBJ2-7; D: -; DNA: TGTGCCAGCAGTGTCTTCTACGAGCAGTACTTC; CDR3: CASSVFYEQYF
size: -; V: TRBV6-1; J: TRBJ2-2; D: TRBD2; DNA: TGTGCCAGCAGTGCCACTAGCGGGGGGGCGTCCGGGGAGCTGTTTTTT; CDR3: CASSATSGGASGELFF
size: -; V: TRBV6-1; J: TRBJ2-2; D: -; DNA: TGTGCCATCCTCCCAGGGGTAAACACCGGGGAGCTGTTTTTT; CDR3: CAILPGVNTGELFF
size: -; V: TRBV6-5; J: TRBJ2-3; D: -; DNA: TGTGCCAGCACCAGGGACTCCACAGATACGCAGTATTTT; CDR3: CASTRDSTDTQYF
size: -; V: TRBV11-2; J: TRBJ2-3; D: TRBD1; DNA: TGTGCCAGCAGCTTCACCGGGACAGGGAGGACAGATACGCAGTATTTT; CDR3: CASSFTGTGRTDTQYF
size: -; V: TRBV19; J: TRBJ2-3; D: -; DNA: TGTGCCAGTAGTACCCCCGGCAGAAGCACAGATACGCAGTATTTT; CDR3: CASSTPGRSTDTQYF
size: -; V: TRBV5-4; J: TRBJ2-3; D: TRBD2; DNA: TGTGCCAGCAGCTTCTCGGGACTAGCGGGGGGGCTTGATACGCAGTATTTT; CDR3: CASSFSGLAGGLDTQYF
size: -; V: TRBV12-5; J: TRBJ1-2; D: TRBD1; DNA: TGTGCTAGTGGTTTGGGGGCGACAGGGGGCCCTGGCTACACCTTC; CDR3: CASGLGATGGPGYTF
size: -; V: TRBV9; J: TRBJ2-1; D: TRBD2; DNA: TGTGCCAGCAGCGTAGTGCCTAGCGGGTACAATGAGCAGTTCTTC; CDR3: CASSVVPSGYNEQFF
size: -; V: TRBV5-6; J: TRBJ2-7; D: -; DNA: TGTGCCAGCAGCGATCGGGGCCATCGTCAATTCCGCGAGCAGTACTTC; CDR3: CASSDRGHRQFREQYF
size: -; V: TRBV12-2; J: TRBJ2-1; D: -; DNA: TGTGCAAGTCCCAAAGGGACCGATGCAGACAATGAGCAGTTCTTC; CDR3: CASPKGTDADNEQFF
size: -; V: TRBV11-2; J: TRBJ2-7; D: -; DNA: TGTGCCAGCAGCCCCCTGTCGGAGATTAGACGTACCTACGAGCAGTACTTC; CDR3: CASSPLSEIRRTYEQYF
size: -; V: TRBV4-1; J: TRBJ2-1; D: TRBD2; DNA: TGCGCCAGCAGCCTATTGCTAGCGGGAGATGAGCAGTTCTTC; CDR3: CASSLLLAGDEQFF
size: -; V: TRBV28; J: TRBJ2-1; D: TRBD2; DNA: TGTGCCAGCAGTTTTGGGGGACGGGGACTAGTTGACAATGAGCAGTTCTTC; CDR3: CASSFGGRGLVDNEQFF
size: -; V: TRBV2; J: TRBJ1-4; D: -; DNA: TGTGCCAGCAGTGAGGTTAGGCAGATTAATGAAAAACTGTTTTTT; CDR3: CASSEVRQINEKLFF
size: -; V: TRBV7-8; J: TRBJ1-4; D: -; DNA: TGTGCCAGCAGCTTAGGCCGGGTCCTAAATGAAAAACTGTTTTTT; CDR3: CASSLGRVLNEKLFF
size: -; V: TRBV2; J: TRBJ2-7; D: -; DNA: TGTGCCAGCAGTGGTCTTAGCGGAGGGAGCTACGAGCAGTACTTC; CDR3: CASSGLSGGSYEQYF